What follows are 17 T cell receptor beta chains derived from one specimen sequenced in a study of chemoradiotherapy in HPV16-positive cancers (dated 2022 in TCRdb). The library came from the immunoSEQ multiplex PCR assay. The table comes from immuneACCESS by way of TCRdb, which keeps in-frame sequences with V and J called. Part of the clones is missing from these tables; in studies checked, under half for an unresolved V gene and the rest for unknown reasons. The sample table holds about 350 clones, of which about nine tenths were seen once. The ten top clones hold 5.5% to 7% of the sample. This specimen consisted of tumor tissue, obtained from a patient who underwent chemoradiotherapy. Source of these receptors: a human donor with HPV-associated anogenital cancer.

The chain links TRBV7-2 to TRBJ1-5; D is perhaps TRBD1 (6 bases). Trimming stripped 5 bases from V and 5 bases from J, with 13 bases between. This CDR3 is built from 14 residues. Germline loops: CDR1 SGHTA, CDR2 FQGNSA. The CDR3, as DNA: TGTGCCAGCAGCAAGGGGGGCGAATATCAGCCCCAGCATTTT. This codes for CASSKGGEYQPQHF.

The V gene is TRBV19, the J gene TRBJ1-2; D is ambiguous. The CDR3 is 14 amino acids. Germline assignment: CDR1 LNHDA and CDR2 SQIVND (reference sequence). V lost 3 bases to trimming and J lost 7 bases, with 15 bases between them. The CDR3 region is CASSIRTVASGYTF. The DNA for the CDR3 is TGTGCCAGTAGTATTAGGACGGTAGCAAGTGGCTACACCTTC.

V and J are TRBV4-3 and TRBJ1-1; D is ambiguous. Germline CDR1 reads LGHNA; CDR2 reads YSLEER. The length of the CDR3 is 14 residues. Trimming cost V 0 bases and J 6 bases, with 11 bases left between them. The CDR3 region has the DNA TGCGCCAGCAGCCAAGACAGGTTGGGCTCTGAAGCTTTCTTT. This translates into CASSQDRLGSEAFF.

The V and J genes are TRBV5-6 and TRBJ2-7; TRBD1 matches 10 bases. Germline V lookup: CDR1 SGHDT, CDR2 YYEEEE. Trimming at V came to 4 bases and at J to 4 bases, leaving 2 bases not matched to a gene. The CDR3 covers 13 residues. The CDR3 DNA sequence: TGTGCCAGCAGCCGACAGGGGGCGTACGAGCAGTACGTC. Its translation: CASSRQGAYEQYV.

The V gene is TRBV7-3, the J gene TRBJ2-6; weak D call: TRBD1 (6 bases). Looked up from germline, CDR1 is SGHTA and CDR2 is FQGTGA. This CDR3 is built from 18 residues. The germline V and J ends were trimmed by 5 bases and 5 bases, with 22 bases remaining between them. CDR3 sequence reads: CASSDKTGLQSRANVLTF. The CDR3, as DNA: TGTGCCAGCAGCGATAAGACAGGCTTACAAAGTCGGGCCAACGTCCTGACTTTC.

A single count supports this clone. The chain combines TRBV20-1 with TRBJ2-1; D is undetermined. The CDR3 is made up of 11 amino acids. The germline V and J ends were trimmed by 3 bases and 10 bases, with 10 bases remaining between them. Germline assignment: CDR1 DFQATT and CDR2 SNEGSKA (reference sequence). The CDR3 region is CSAREGWEQFF. CDR3 in DNA: TGCAGTGCTAGGGAAGGGTGGGAGCAGTTCTTC.

V gene TRBV30 combines with J gene TRBJ1-2; D is ambiguous. CDR1 is GTSNPN and CDR2 is SVGIG in the germline V gene (reference sequence). Trimming cost V 2 bases and J 2 bases, with 12 bases left between them. This CDR3 contains 14 residues. CDR3 sequence reads: CAWSSGPSNYGYTF. The CDR3 DNA is TGTGCCTGGAGTTCGGGCCCCTCAAACTATGGCTACACCTTC.

This clone was counted between two and nine times. This chain links TRBV28 with TRBJ2-6; no definite D call. The CDR3 is 15 amino acids. Germline CDR1 reads MDHEN; CDR2 reads SYDVKM. V was clipped by 4 bases and J by 0 bases, with 7 bases between them. The CDR3 is CASSYEHSGANVLTF. The CDR3, as DNA: TGTGCCAGCAGTTACGAACACTCTGGGGCCAACGTCCTGACTTTC.

The rearrangement links TRBV9 to TRBJ1-2; D is perhaps TRBD1 (5 bases). Germline V gene data show CDR1 as SGDLS and CDR2 as YYNGEE. Trimming took 2 bases from V and 4 from J, leaving 15 bases between them. The CDR3 sequence is 15 residues long. CDR3 sequence: CASSVADREAYGYTF. Here the CDR3 DNA reads TGTGCCAGCAGCGTGGCTGACAGAGAGGCCTATGGCTACACCTTC. Supplemented by reference TRBV9 and TRBJ1-2, the full variable domain reads DSGVTQTPKHLITATGQRVTLRCSPRSGDLSVYWYQQSLDQGLQFLIQYYNGEERAKGNILERFSAQQFPDLHSELNLSSLELGDSALYFCASSVADREAYGYTFGSGTRLTVV.

The chain is built from TRBV7-9 and TRBJ1-3; possibly TRBD1 for D (5 bases). V was shortened by 4 bases and J by 0 bases, with 10 bases between the two germline ends. Germline V gene sequence: CDR1 SEHNR, CDR2 FQNEAQ (reference sequence). The CDR3 spans 15 residues. The DNA of the CDR3 is TGTGCCAGCAGCTCGGGACCCGTCTCTGGAAACACCATATATTTT. Amino acids: CASSSGPVSGNTIYF.

The count of this clone is one. The chain's CDR3 is CASSGTSGGDTQYF. The CDR3 nucleotides are TGTGCCAGCAGTGGGACTAGCGGGGGAGATACGCAGTATTTT. The chain has TRBV6-4 and TRBJ2-3; 13 bases match TRBD2. The CDR3 has 14 residues. The V gene end was trimmed by 4 bases and the J gene end by 5 bases; junction bases not matched to a gene: 0. The germline V gene encodes CDR1 MRHNA and CDR2 SNTAGT.

As for this clone: The junction departs from the called germline gene at one end, perhaps through a read error. This rearrangement joins TRBV2 to TRBJ1-5; TRBD1 matches at 8 bases. CDR1 and CDR2 from the germline V gene are SNHLY and FYNNEI. The CDR3 consists of 14 residues. The CDR3 protein is CASRDRGSNQPQHF. The CDR3 nucleotides are TGTGCCAGCCGTGACAGGGGAAGCAATCAGCCCCAGCATTTT.

The chain is built from TRBV7-2 and TRBJ1-2; D uncertain. The V gene lost 6 bases and the J gene lost 0 bases, with 5 bases spanning the gap. There are 12 residues in the CDR3. Germline CDR1 reads SGHTA; CDR2 reads FQGNSA. CDR3 DNA sequence: TGTGCCAGCAGGGGTGCTAACTATGGCTACACCTTC. It translates to CASRGANYGYTF.

This chain uses TRBV7-8 with TRBJ1-1; D unresolved. CDR3 size: 12 residues. From germline, CDR1 is SGHVS and CDR2 FQNEAQ. Trimming took off 3 bases at V and 3 bases at J, with 5 bases between the two ends. The CDR3 protein is CASSLLDTEAFF. Written as DNA, the CDR3 is TGTGCCAGCAGCTTGCTGGACACTGAAGCTTTCTTT.

The chain uses TRBV5-1 and TRBJ1-1; perhaps TRBD1 as D (5 bases). The germline gives CDR1 SGHRS, CDR2 YFSETQ. V was trimmed by 6 bases and J by 8 bases, leaving 11 bases between them. The CDR3 has 11 amino acids. The CDR3 reads CASTGTEEAFF. The CDR3 DNA reads as TGCGCCAGCACCGGGACCGAAGAAGCTTTCTTT.

This clone appeared once. The gene calls are TRBV29-1 and TRBJ1-2; no definite D call. The germline V and J ends were trimmed by 2 bases and 0 bases, with 7 bases remaining between them. This CDR3 comprises 13 residues. Germline values: CDR1 SQVTM, CDR2 ANQGSEA. This chain's CDR3 is CSVENSANYGYTF. In DNA form, the CDR3 reads TGCAGCGTTGAAAATTCAGCTAACTATGGCTACACCTTC.

This clone was found once. The chain has TRBV6-1 and TRBJ2-1, with 9 bases lining up with TRBD2. The CDR3 runs 15 residues. Germline CDR1 MNHNS, CDR2 SASEGT. The junction had 5 bases not matched to a gene; V was cut back by 5 bases and J by 3 bases. CDR3 region: CASSSLAGSYNEQFF. The DNA of the CDR3 is TGTGCCAGCAGTTCACTAGCGGGCAGCTACAATGAGCAGTTCTTC.